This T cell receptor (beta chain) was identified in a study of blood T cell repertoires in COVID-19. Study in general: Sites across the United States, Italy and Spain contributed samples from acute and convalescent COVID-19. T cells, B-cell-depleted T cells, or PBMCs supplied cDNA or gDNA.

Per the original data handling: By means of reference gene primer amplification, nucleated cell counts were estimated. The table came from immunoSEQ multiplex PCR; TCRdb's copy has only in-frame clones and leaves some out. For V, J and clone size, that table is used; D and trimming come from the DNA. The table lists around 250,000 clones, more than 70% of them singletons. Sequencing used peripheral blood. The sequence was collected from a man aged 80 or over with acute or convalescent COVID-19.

The CDR3 loop is CASSQRGTPSYEQYF. In DNA, the CDR3 is TGCGCCAGCAGCCAAAGGGGAACACCATCCTACGAGCAGTACTTC. The rearrangement uses TRBV4-1 and TRBJ2-7; perhaps TRBD1 as D (5 bases). The germline V gene encodes CDR1 MGHRA and CDR2 YSYEKL. The CDR3 is made up of 15 amino acids. Deletions cut 2 bases from V and 1 base from J, with 12 bases between.